These T cell receptor beta chains were read from a single sample in a study of blood T cell repertoires in COVID-19. The repertoire was sequenced with immunoSEQ multiplex PCR; TCRdb's copy has only in-frame clones and lacks some. The sample lists about 65,000 clones; roughly 90% were seen once. The sample comprised peripheral blood. Every receptor here comes from a man in his sixties with acute or convalescent COVID-19. Each CDR3 is given with its conserved first and last residue. A D gene is named only where the DNA matches it firmly. The listing skips clone size in some rows; elsewhere it reads once, few, many or a size class.

>TRBD1|TRBV3-1/TRBV3-2|NA|TRBJ1-2
CASSRPTGYGYTF
TGTGCCAGCAGCCGCCCGACAGGGTATGGCTACACCTTC
>TRBD1|TRBV2|NA|TRBJ1-5
CASREPGQRNQPQHF
TGTGCCAGCAGAGAACCGGGACAGCGAAATCAGCCCCAGCATTTT
>NA|TRBV5-1|few|TRBJ2-1
CASSLGGGSSYNEQFF
TGCGCCAGCAGCTTGGGCGGCGGCTCCTCCTACAATGAGCAGTTCTTC
>NA|TRBV2|once|TRBJ2-7
CASTLSDSYEQYF
TGTGCCAGCACCCTTTCGGACAGCTACGAGCAGTACTTC
>TRBD1|TRBV5-1|NA|TRBJ2-1
CASSLRQGGEQFF
TGCGCCAGCAGCTTACGACAGGGGGGTGAGCAGTTCTTC
>TRBD1|TRBV5-5|NA|TRBJ2-7
CASSFGTGGTYGQYF
TGTGCCAGCAGCTTCGGAACAGGGGGCACCTACGGGCAGTACTTC
>NA|TRBV6-1|NA|TRBJ1-5
CASSEFGTGNQPQHF
TGTGCCAGCAGTGAATTTGGTACGGGCAATCAGCCCCAGCATTTT
>NA|TRBV6-5|NA|TRBJ1-1
CASRFGGLMNTEAFF
TGTGCCAGCAGATTCGGAGGTTTAATGAACACTGAAGCTTTCTTT
>TRBD1|TRBV27|NA|TRBJ2-7
CASSLGQGAEQYF
TGTGCCAGCAGTTTGGGACAGGGGGCCGAGCAGTACTTC
>NA|TRBV24-1|NA|TRBJ1-1
CATSPGGAEAFF
TGTGCCACCAGCCCCGGAGGGGCCGAAGCTTTCTTT
>TRBD1|TRBV19|NA|TRBJ1-5
CASSAQGATGQPQHF
TGTGCCAGTAGTGCGCAGGGGGCAACGGGGCAGCCCCAGCATTTT
>TRBD1|TRBV27|NA|TRBJ1-6
CASSRITGTGHSPLHF
TGTGCCAGCAGTCGTATAACCGGGACAGGGCATTCACCCCTCCACTTT
>NA|TRBV4-1|NA|TRBJ1-1
CASSQEGKGLPAFF
TGCGCCAGCAGCCAAGAGGGCAAAGGTCTGCCTGCTTTCTTT
>NA|TRBV7-9|NA|TRBJ1-1
CASSPLGGGGQMNTEAFF
TGTGCCAGCAGTCCCTTAGGGGGGGGCGGTCAGATGAACACTGAAGCTTTCTTT
>TRBD1|TRBV7-8|NA|TRBJ1-2
CASSLAQTGFNYGYTF
TGTGCCAGCAGCTTAGCCCAGACAGGGTTTAACTATGGCTACACCTTC
>TRBD1|TRBV24-1|NA|TRBJ2-5
CATSDPTGTGPETQYF
TGTGCCACCAGTGATCCGACCGGGACAGGTCCAGAGACCCAGTACTTC
>TRBD1|TRBV25-1|once|TRBJ1-3
CASSPLGDRDSGNTIYF
TGTGCCAGCAGTCCCCTGGGGGACAGGGACTCTGGAAACACCATATATTTT
>TRBD1|TRBV2|NA|TRBJ2-5
CASTSRDRAQETQYF
TGTGCCAGCACCTCACGGGACAGGGCCCAAGAGACCCAGTACTTC
>TRBD1|TRBV7-9|NA|TRBJ1-1
CASEGTGAIEAFF
TGTGCCAGCGAGGGGACAGGGGCCATTGAAGCTTTCTTT
>TRBD1|TRBV3-1/TRBV3-2|NA|TRBJ2-2
CASSLARTGWTGELFF
TGTGCCAGCAGCCTAGCAAGGACAGGGTGGACCGGGGAGCTGTTTTTT
>NA|TRBV18|NA|TRBJ1-4
CASSPAGRSNEKLFF
TGTGCCAGCTCACCCGCGGGACGTTCTAATGAAAAACTGTTTTTT
>NA|TRBV25-1|NA|TRBJ2-2
CASSELQTNTGELFF
TGTGCCAGCAGTGAACTCCAGACGAACACCGGGGAGCTGTTTTTT
>NA|TRBV6-5|NA|TRBJ2-3
CASRGLSDTQYF
TGTGCCAGCAGAGGACTATCCGATACGCAGTATTTT
>NA|TRBV6-4|once|TRBJ2-7
CASIPGTFSYEQYF
TGTGCCAGTATCCCCGGGACATTCTCCTACGAGCAGTACTTC
>NA|TRBV12-3/TRBV12-4|NA|TRBJ2-2
CASRVLDAELFF
TGTGCCAGCAGAGTTTTAGATGCGGAACTGTTTTTT
>NA|TRBV18|NA|TRBJ1-1
CASSPQGFGNTEAFF
TGTGCCAGCTCACCGCAGGGTTTTGGGAACACTGAAGCTTTCTTT
>NA|TRBV19|NA|TRBJ2-1
CASSRSPGNEQFF
TGTGCCAGTAGTAGGTCTCCAGGCAATGAGCAGTTCTTC
>NA|TRBV9|NA|TRBJ1-1
CASSVLSVRGTFF
TGTGCCAGCAGCGTACTGTCGGTTAGGGGGACTTTCTTT
>TRBD1|TRBV5-4|NA|TRBJ1-6
CASSVGQGNSPLHF
TGTGCCAGCAGCGTGGGACAGGGTAATTCACCCCTCCACTTT
>TRBD1|TRBV3-1/TRBV3-2|NA|TRBJ2-1
CASSQEQGAYNEQFF
TGTGCCAGCAGCCAAGAGCAGGGGGCTTACAATGAGCAGTTCTTC
>TRBD1|TRBV5-5|NA|TRBJ1-6
CASSLETGVRFVHF
TGTGCCAGCAGCTTGGAGACAGGGGTTAGGTTCGTCCACTTT
>NA|TRBV7-2|once|TRBJ1-5
CASSLADGTPQHF
TGTGCCAGCAGCTTAGCGGACGGGACACCCCAGCATTTT
>NA|TRBV7-3|NA|TRBJ2-5
CASSLFSGSQTQYF
TGTGCCAGCAGCTTATTTTCAGGGTCGCAGACCCAGTACTTC
>NA|TRBV3-1/TRBV3-2|NA|TRBJ2-2
CASSQRAGGELFF
TGTGCCAGCAGCCAACGGGCGGGCGGGGAGCTGTTTTTT
>NA|TRBV9|NA|TRBJ2-2
CASNAASQPGELFF
TGTGCCAGCAACGCGGCTAGTCAACCCGGGGAGCTGTTTTTT
>NA|TRBV11-2|NA|TRBJ1-4
CASSLVGSLPTNEKLFF
TGTGCCAGCAGCTTAGTCGGTAGCCTTCCAACTAATGAAAAACTGTTTTTT
>TRBD2|TRBV10-3|NA|TRBJ2-3
CAISEGLAEDTQYF
TGTGCCATCAGTGAGGGACTAGCGGAGGATACGCAGTATTTT
>NA|TRBV18|NA|TRBJ1-5
CASSPSLNQPQHF
TGTGCCAGCTCACCGAGTCTCAACCAGCCCCAGCATTTT
>NA|TRBV6-1|NA|TRBJ2-7
CASSEATTGTYYEQYF
TGTGCCAGCAGTGAAGCAACAACCGGGACATACTACGAGCAGTACTTC
>NA|TRBV19|NA|TRBJ1-5
CASSDQGTMRSQPQHF
TGTGCCAGTAGTGATCAGGGGACGATGCGGTCGCAGCCCCAGCATTTT
>TRBD1|TRBV5-1|NA|TRBJ1-4
CASSRGTAEKLFF
TGCGCCAGCAGCCGAGGGACAGCAGAAAAACTGTTTTTT
>NA|TRBV3-1/TRBV3-2|NA|TRBJ2-2
CASSVRTNTGELFF
TGTGCCAGCAGCGTCAGGACGAACACCGGGGAGCTGTTTTTT
>NA|TRBV2|NA|TRBJ1-2
CASRERGYNYGYTF
TGTGCCAGCAGGGAAAGGGGGTACAACTATGGCTACACCTTC